This is a list of T cell receptor beta chains from one sample in a study of post-analysis software for immune sequencing data. TCRdb passed the PCR reads through MiXCR, listing each CDR3 protein once. Found here are a few hundred thousand distinct CDR3 sequences, roughly 30% of them singletons; the top ten hold 13%. Sequencing was done on a sample of blood. These receptor sequences come from a girl under 18 with multiple sclerosis. Each CDR3 is given with its conserved first and last residue. A D gene is named only where the DNA matches it firmly. A clone size is listed for some rows: how often the clone was seen (once, few, many), or a class if it is expanded.

CDR3 protein: CASSQVPGLAGEDTQYF
CDR3 DNA: TGCGCCAGCAGCCAAGTTCCGGGACTAGCGGGGGAAGATACGCAGTATTTT
V gene: TRBV4-1
J gene: TRBJ2-3
clone size: -
D gene: TRBD2

CDR3 protein: CASSKGEENEQYF
CDR3 DNA: TGTGCCAGCAGCAAAGGGGAGGAAAACGAGCAGTACTTC
V gene: TRBV7-9
J gene: TRBJ2-7
clone size: few
D gene: -

CDR3 protein: CASSLSSRDYTSYEQYF
CDR3 DNA: TGTGCCAGCAGTTTATCGAGCAGGGACTACACCTCCTACGAGCAGTACTTC
V gene: TRBV27
J gene: TRBJ2-7
clone size: few
D gene: TRBD2

CDR3 protein: CASSTQGIRTGELFF
CDR3 DNA: TGTGCCAGCAGTACCCAGGGTATTCGGACCGGGGAGCTGTTTTTT
V gene: TRBV12-3/TRBV12-4
J gene: TRBJ2-2
clone size: -
D gene: -

CDR3 protein: CASTPPVAGVTKETQYF
CDR3 DNA: TGCGCCAGCACCCCACCGGTGGCGGGGGTGACTAAAGAGACCCAGTACTTC
V gene: TRBV5-1
J gene: TRBJ2-5
clone size: few
D gene: TRBD2

CDR3 protein: CANSFSGTGGNYGYTF
CDR3 DNA: TGTGCCAACAGCTTCTCCGGGACAGGGGGCAACTATGGCTACACCTTC
V gene: TRBV7-2
J gene: TRBJ1-2
clone size: -
D gene: TRBD1

CDR3 protein: CASSQEAERASTDTQYF
CDR3 DNA: TGCGCCAGCAGCCAAGAAGCTGAGCGGGCCAGCACAGATACGCAGTATTTT
V gene: TRBV4-1
J gene: TRBJ2-3
clone size: -
D gene: -

CDR3 protein: CASSSDRAAYNEQFF
CDR3 DNA: TGTGCCAGCAGCTCCGACAGGGCGGCCTACAATGAGCAGTTCTTC
V gene: TRBV11-2
J gene: TRBJ2-1
clone size: few
D gene: TRBD1

CDR3 protein: CASGFTKNIQYF
CDR3 DNA: TGTGCCAGCGGCTTTACCAAAAACATTCAGTACTTC
V gene: TRBV27
J gene: TRBJ2-4
clone size: few
D gene: -

CDR3 protein: CASSWRALTSGGADTQYF
CDR3 DNA: TGTGCCAGCAGTTGGAGGGCCCTAACTAGCGGGGGAGCAGATACGCAGTATTTT
V gene: TRBV28
J gene: TRBJ2-3
clone size: -
D gene: TRBD2

CDR3 protein: CATSPGTSGYNEQFF
CDR3 DNA: TGTGCCACCTCACCGGGGACTAGCGGGTACAATGAGCAGTTCTTC
V gene: TRBV6-5
J gene: TRBJ2-1
clone size: -
D gene: TRBD2

CDR3 protein: CASSQEEGWGNTEAFF
CDR3 DNA: TGCGCCAGCAGCCAAGAGGAGGGGTGGGGGAACACTGAAGCTTTCTTT
V gene: TRBV4-3
J gene: TRBJ1-1
clone size: once
D gene: -

CDR3 protein: CSVVAGHNEQFF
CDR3 DNA: TGCAGCGTTGTCGCAGGGCACAATGAGCAGTTCTTC
V gene: TRBV29-1
J gene: TRBJ2-1
clone size: few
D gene: -

CDR3 protein: CASSLSPVLYRRNEQFF
CDR3 DNA: TGTGCCAGCAGTTTATCCCCCGTACTTTACAGGAGGAATGAGCAGTTCTTC
V gene: TRBV27
J gene: TRBJ2-1
clone size: -
D gene: -

CDR3 protein: CASSVQGGGVGEQYF
CDR3 DNA: TGTGCCAGCAGTGTCCAGGGCGGGGGGGTCGGCGAGCAGTACTTC
V gene: TRBV2
J gene: TRBJ2-7
clone size: -
D gene: TRBD2

CDR3 protein: CASSPMTGGYGEQFF
CDR3 DNA: TGCGCCAGCAGCCCAATGACAGGGGGATACGGTGAGCAGTTCTTC
V gene: TRBV5-1
J gene: TRBJ2-1
clone size: -
D gene: TRBD1

CDR3 protein: CASSFTNYNEQFF
CDR3 DNA: TGTGCCAGCAGCTTTACGAACTACAATGAGCAGTTCTTC
V gene: TRBV12-3/TRBV12-4
J gene: TRBJ2-1
clone size: few
D gene: -

CDR3 protein: CSARVCGALVKFF
CDR3 DNA: TGCAGTGCTAGAGTTTGCGGGGCATTGGTAAAGTTCTTC
V gene: TRBV20-1
J gene: TRBJ2-1
clone size: -
D gene: -

CDR3 protein: CASSQTGSYGYTF
CDR3 DNA: TGCGCCAGCAGCCAGACAGGTTCCTATGGCTACACCTTC
V gene: TRBV5-1
J gene: TRBJ1-2
clone size: -
D gene: -

CDR3 protein: CASSAPGTSNEQFF
CDR3 DNA: TGCGCCAGCAGCGCCCCCGGGACTTCCAATGAGCAGTTCTTC
V gene: TRBV5-1
J gene: TRBJ2-1
clone size: -
D gene: -

CDR3 protein: CASKLAGGGETQYF
CDR3 DNA: TGTGCCAGCAAACTAGCGGGGGGCGGGGAGACCCAGTACTTC
V gene: TRBV3-1
J gene: TRBJ2-5
clone size: -
D gene: TRBD2

CDR3 protein: CASSLDRGGPETQYF
CDR3 DNA: TGTGCCAGCAGCCTGGACAGGGGAGGGCCAGAGACCCAGTACTTC
V gene: TRBV7-2
J gene: TRBJ2-5
clone size: -
D gene: TRBD1

CDR3 protein: CASSQGPGGYYEQYF
CDR3 DNA: TGTGCCAGCAGCCAAGGTCCAGGCGGCTACTACGAGCAGTACTTC
V gene: TRBV3-1
J gene: TRBJ2-7
clone size: few
D gene: -

CDR3 protein: CASASKISSTDTQYF
CDR3 DNA: TGTGCCAGCGCTTCCAAGATCTCTAGCACAGATACGCAGTATTTT
V gene: TRBV6-2/TRBV6-3
J gene: TRBJ2-3
clone size: few
D gene: -

CDR3 protein: CASSEGSTEAFF
CDR3 DNA: TGTGCCAGCAGTGAGGGTTCCACTGAAGCTTTCTTT
V gene: TRBV12-3/TRBV12-4
J gene: TRBJ1-1
clone size: -
D gene: -

CDR3 protein: CASSPSLRGNTDTQYF
CDR3 DNA: TGTGCCAGCAGCCCGAGCTTACGGGGGAACACAGATACGCAGTATTTT
V gene: TRBV9
J gene: TRBJ2-3
clone size: -
D gene: -

CDR3 protein: CASSPMPWQRISTDTQYF
CDR3 DNA: TGTGCCAGCAGCCCGATGCCCTGGCAGCGCATTAGCACAGATACGCAGTATTTT
V gene: TRBV7-2
J gene: TRBJ2-3
clone size: -
D gene: -

CDR3 protein: CASSLGQTGTTKNIQYF
CDR3 DNA: TGCGCCAGCAGCTTGGGGCAAACCGGGACTACGAAAAACATTCAGTACTTC
V gene: TRBV5-1
J gene: TRBJ2-4
clone size: -
D gene: TRBD2

CDR3 protein: CASSLSDPSGANVLTF
CDR3 DNA: TGTGCCAGCAGCTTATCTGACCCTTCTGGGGCCAACGTCCTGACTTTC
V gene: TRBV7-9
J gene: TRBJ2-6
clone size: -
D gene: -

CDR3 protein: CASSLEGGHIYGYTF
CDR3 DNA: TGTGCCAGCAGCTTAGAGGGGGGGCATATCTATGGCTACACCTTC
V gene: TRBV7-2
J gene: TRBJ1-2
clone size: -
D gene: -

CDR3 protein: CASSVGTANTEAFF
CDR3 DNA: TGTGCCAGCAGCGTAGGGACAGCGAACACTGAAGCTTTCTTT
V gene: TRBV9
J gene: TRBJ1-1
clone size: -
D gene: -

CDR3 protein: CTSSLRGTSSYEQYF
CDR3 DNA: TGTACCAGCAGCTTAAGGGGGACCTCCTCCTACGAGCAGTACTTC
V gene: TRBV7-6
J gene: TRBJ2-7
clone size: -
D gene: -

CDR3 protein: CAGSLWGQGSGEQYF
CDR3 DNA: TGTGCCGGATCACTCTGGGGACAGGGGTCTGGCGAGCAGTACTTC
V gene: TRBV7-9
J gene: TRBJ2-7
clone size: few
D gene: TRBD1

CDR3 protein: CASSFNAKNIQYF
CDR3 DNA: TGTGCCAGCAGTTTTAATGCCAAAAACATTCAGTACTTC
V gene: TRBV28
J gene: TRBJ2-4
clone size: few
D gene: -

CDR3 protein: CASSLGQVNEQFF
CDR3 DNA: TGTGCCAGCAGTTTAGGACAGGTCAATGAGCAGTTCTTC
V gene: TRBV12-3/TRBV12-4
J gene: TRBJ2-1
clone size: few
D gene: -

CDR3 protein: CASSQDNLSAFF
CDR3 DNA: TGCGCCAGCAGCCAAGATAACCTGAGTGCTTTCTTT
V gene: TRBV4-1
J gene: TRBJ1-1
clone size: -
D gene: -

CDR3 protein: CASSLGTSDYGYTF
CDR3 DNA: TGCGCCAGCAGCTTGGGGACGTCAGACTATGGCTACACCTTC
V gene: TRBV5-1
J gene: TRBJ1-2
clone size: -
D gene: -

CDR3 protein: CASSESVSSIGYTF
CDR3 DNA: TGTGCCAGCAGTGAATCCGTCTCAAGCATAGGCTACACCTTC
V gene: TRBV2
J gene: TRBJ1-2
clone size: -
D gene: -

CDR3 protein: CASSFNGPVAYEQYF
CDR3 DNA: TGTGCCAGCAGCTTTAATGGTCCGGTCGCCTACGAGCAGTACTTC
V gene: TRBV7-2
J gene: TRBJ2-7
clone size: few
D gene: -

CDR3 protein: CASSDWAGRSHGANVLTF
CDR3 DNA: TGTGCCAGCAGTGATTGGGCAGGAAGATCTCATGGGGCCAACGTCCTGACTTTC
V gene: TRBV6-1
J gene: TRBJ2-6
clone size: -
D gene: -

CDR3 protein: CASSVGGDTQYF
CDR3 DNA: TGCGCCAGCAGTGTTGGGGGAGATACGCAGTATTTT
V gene: TRBV10-1
J gene: TRBJ2-3
clone size: few
D gene: -

CDR3 protein: CASKPGDRSPKLFF
CDR3 DNA: TGTGCCAGCAAGCCCGGCGACAGGTCCCCTAAACTGTTTTTT
V gene: TRBV28
J gene: TRBJ1-4
clone size: -
D gene: -

CDR3 protein: CAISESDRFTEAFF
CDR3 DNA: TGTGCCATCAGTGAATCGGACAGGTTCACTGAAGCTTTCTTT
V gene: TRBV10-3
J gene: TRBJ1-1
clone size: few
D gene: TRBD1

CDR3 protein: CASSQGRYQETQYF
CDR3 DNA: TGTGCCAGCAGCCAAGGGCGTTACCAAGAGACCCAGTACTTC
V gene: TRBV3-1
J gene: TRBJ2-5
clone size: few
D gene: -

CDR3 protein: CASSYGGYMETQYF
CDR3 DNA: TGTGCCAGCAGTTATGGGGGATACATGGAGACCCAGTACTTC
V gene: TRBV6-5
J gene: TRBJ2-5
clone size: few
D gene: -

CDR3 protein: CASSVGGHYNSPLHF
CDR3 DNA: TGTGCCAGCAGCGTGGGGGGACATTATAATTCACCCCTCCACTTT
V gene: TRBV9
J gene: TRBJ1-6
clone size: -
D gene: -

CDR3 protein: CASSIQLETQYF
CDR3 DNA: TGTGCCAGCAGCATCCAACTTGAGACCCAGTACTTC
V gene: TRBV7-9
J gene: TRBJ2-5
clone size: -
D gene: -

CDR3 protein: CASSFSEPGGGYNEQFF
CDR3 DNA: TGTGCCAGCAGCTTTAGTGAACCCGGGGGCGGGTACAATGAGCAGTTCTTC
V gene: TRBV27
J gene: TRBJ2-1
clone size: -
D gene: -

CDR3 protein: CATSDGTGGNEQFF
CDR3 DNA: TGTGCCACCAGTGACGGGACAGGGGGCAATGAGCAGTTCTTC
V gene: TRBV24-1
J gene: TRBJ2-1
clone size: few
D gene: TRBD1

CDR3 protein: CSAKHAGTPSNEQFF
CDR3 DNA: TGCAGTGCTAAACACGCCGGGACACCAAGCAATGAGCAGTTCTTC
V gene: TRBV20-1
J gene: TRBJ2-1
clone size: -
D gene: -

CDR3 protein: CASSFFGTYEQYF
CDR3 DNA: TGTGCCAGCAGCTTTTTCGGCACCTACGAGCAGTACTTC
V gene: TRBV11-2
J gene: TRBJ2-7
clone size: -
D gene: -

CDR3 protein: CASSYSQARETQYF
CDR3 DNA: TGTGCCAGCAGTTACTCGCAGGCGCGAGAGACCCAGTACTTC
V gene: TRBV6-5
J gene: TRBJ2-5
clone size: -
D gene: -

CDR3 protein: CSVEGLGQDYGHTF
CDR3 DNA: TGCAGCGTTGAAGGCCTTGGACAGGACTATGGCCACACCTTC
V gene: TRBV29-1
J gene: TRBJ1-2
clone size: -
D gene: TRBD1

CDR3 protein: CASSPGQEYNEQYF
CDR3 DNA: TGTGCCAGCAGTCCAGGACAAGAATACAATGAGCAGTACTTC
V gene: TRBV12-3/TRBV12-4
J gene: TRBJ2-4
clone size: -
D gene: -

CDR3 protein: CASSLIGRSAEETQYF
CDR3 DNA: TGTGCCAGCAGCTTAATAGGTCGTAGCGCCGAAGAGACCCAGTACTTC
V gene: TRBV7-2
J gene: TRBJ2-5
clone size: few
D gene: -

CDR3 protein: CASSLERGGGARETQYF
CDR3 DNA: TGTGCCAGCAGCTTAGAAAGGGGCGGGGGGGCCAGAGAGACCCAGTACTTC
V gene: TRBV7-2
J gene: TRBJ2-5
clone size: -
D gene: TRBD2

CDR3 protein: CASSVGNTEAFF
CDR3 DNA: TGTGCCAGCAGCGTGGGGAACACTGAAGCTTTCTTT
V gene: TRBV7-2
J gene: TRBJ1-1
clone size: few
D gene: -

CDR3 protein: CATRASLGYEQYF
CDR3 DNA: TGTGCCACCAGGGCATCCCTCGGGTACGAGCAGTACTTC
V gene: TRBV7-9
J gene: TRBJ2-7
clone size: -
D gene: -